This T cell receptor (beta chain) emerged from a study of control samples from healthy donors and cancer patients. CDR3 size: 13 residues. V was pared by 6 bases and J by 7 bases, with 6 bases of the junction left unmatched. CDR1 MNHEY and CDR2 SVGAGI come from the germline V gene. This clone showed up just once. The assay was immunoSEQ multiplex PCR, and TCRdb's table has in-frame clones only and misses some. The sample lists around 86,000 clones, over 85% seen once, with 1.9% in the top ten. The sequencing input was PBMCs. The chain carries TRBV6-5 and TRBJ1-2, with 9 bases matching TRBD1. This TCR came from a woman aged 60 to 75 with head and neck cancer. CDR3 region: CASSLVGQGGYTF. DNA of the CDR3: TGTGCCAGCAGCCTCGTGGGACAGGGTGGCTACACCTTC.